The present TCR beta chain was sequenced within a study of T-cell reconstitution after alpha-beta-depleted transplantation in children. Ten or more counts support this clonotype. Using unique molecular identifiers, the investigators prepared the TCRbeta library. TCRdb recomputed calls from the PCR reads with MiXCR, one row per CDR3 protein. The sample includes 150,000 to 250,000 distinct CDR3 sequences, approximately 14% seen only once; the top ten take approximately 13%. The CDR3 consists of 14 residues. V dropped 1 base and J dropped 8 bases, with 14 bases sitting between them. The source was PBMCs from the stem cell graft donor, collected from the stem cell graft. This chain links TRBV12-3 or TRBV12-4 with TRBJ1-2; the D gene is possibly TRBD1 (5 bases). The receptor comes from a human donor who donated a stem cell graft to a child with acute lymphoblastic leukemia. CDR3 region: CASSLGSGDGGYTF. The DNA of the CDR3 is TGTGCCAGCAGTTTAGGGTCGGGGGATGGGGGCTACACCTTC.